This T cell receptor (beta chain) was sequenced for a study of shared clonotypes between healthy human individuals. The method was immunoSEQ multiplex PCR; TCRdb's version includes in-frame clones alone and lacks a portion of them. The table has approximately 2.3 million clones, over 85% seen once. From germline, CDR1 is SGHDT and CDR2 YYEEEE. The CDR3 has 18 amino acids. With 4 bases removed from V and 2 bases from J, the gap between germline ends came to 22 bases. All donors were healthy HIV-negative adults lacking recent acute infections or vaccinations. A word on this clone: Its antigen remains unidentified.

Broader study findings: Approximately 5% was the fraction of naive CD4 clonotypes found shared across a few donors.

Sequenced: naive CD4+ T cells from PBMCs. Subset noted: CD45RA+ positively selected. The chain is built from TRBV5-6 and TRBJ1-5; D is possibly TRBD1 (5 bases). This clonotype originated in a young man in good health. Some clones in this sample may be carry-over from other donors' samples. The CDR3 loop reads CASSASTHGAGGNQPQHF. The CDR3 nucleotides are TGTGCCAGCAGCGCATCTACGCATGGGGCTGGGGGCAATCAGCCCCAGCATTTT.